Sequencing of this TCR beta chain was carried out in a study of blood T cell repertoires in COVID-19. Study background: Sites in the United States, Italy and Spain provided acute and convalescent COVID-19 samples. From T cells, B-cell-depleted T cells, or PBMCs came the material, which was cDNA or gDNA.

Germline V lookup: CDR1 LNHDA, CDR2 SQIVND (reference sequence). The CDR3 runs to 17 residues. V lost 6 bases, J lost 4 bases, and 24 bases lay in between. Per the original data handling: Amplification from reference gene primers served as the basis for estimated nucleated cell counts. Clones were read by immunoSEQ multiplex PCR, and TCRdb kept only the in-frame ones, dropping some. The DNA was the basis for D and trimming; V, J and clone size are from that table. The top ten clones hold around 6% of a sample with about 50,000 clones, around 88% of them seen once. This chain connects TRBV19 to TRBJ1-2, with a tentative D call TRBD1 (6 bases). Material for sequencing was peripheral blood. The sequence was obtained from an elderly woman with acute or convalescent COVID-19. The CDR3 protein is CASSPSDGTGNLYGYTF. CDR3 in DNA: TGTGCCAGTAGCCCCTCGGACGGCACAGGGAATCTCTATGGCTACACCTTC.